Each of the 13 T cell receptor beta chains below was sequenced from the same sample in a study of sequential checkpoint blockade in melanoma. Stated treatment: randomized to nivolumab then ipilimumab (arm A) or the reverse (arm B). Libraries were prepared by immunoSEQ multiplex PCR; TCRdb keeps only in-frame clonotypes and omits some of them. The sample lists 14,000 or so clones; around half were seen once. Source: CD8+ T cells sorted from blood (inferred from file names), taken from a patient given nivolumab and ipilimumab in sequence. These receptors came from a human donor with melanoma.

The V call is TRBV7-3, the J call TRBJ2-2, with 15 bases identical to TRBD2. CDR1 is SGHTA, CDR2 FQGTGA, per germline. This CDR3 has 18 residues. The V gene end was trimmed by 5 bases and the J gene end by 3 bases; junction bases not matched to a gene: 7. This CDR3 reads CASSPWTSGGAHTGELFF. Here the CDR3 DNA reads TGTGCCAGCAGCCCCTGGACTAGCGGGGGGGCGCACACCGGGGAGCTGTTTTTT.

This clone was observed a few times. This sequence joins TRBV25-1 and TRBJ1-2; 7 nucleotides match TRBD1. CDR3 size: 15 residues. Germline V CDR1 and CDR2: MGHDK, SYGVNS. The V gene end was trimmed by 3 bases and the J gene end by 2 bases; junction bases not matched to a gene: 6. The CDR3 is CASSEWTGQNYGYTF. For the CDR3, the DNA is TGTGCCAGCAGTGAGTGGACAGGACAGAACTATGGCTACACCTTC.

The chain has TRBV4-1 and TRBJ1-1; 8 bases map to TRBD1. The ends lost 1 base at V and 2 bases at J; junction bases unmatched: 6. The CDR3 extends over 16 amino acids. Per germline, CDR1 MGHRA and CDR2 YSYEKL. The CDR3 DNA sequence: TGCGCCAGCAGCCAAGGAGGACAGGGAGGTAACACTGAAGCTTTCTTT. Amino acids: CASSQGGQGGNTEAFF.

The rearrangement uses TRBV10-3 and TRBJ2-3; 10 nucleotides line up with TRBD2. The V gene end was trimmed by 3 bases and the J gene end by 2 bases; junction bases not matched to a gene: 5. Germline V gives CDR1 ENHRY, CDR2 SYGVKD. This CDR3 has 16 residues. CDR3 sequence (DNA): TGTGCCATCAGTGAACTAGCGGGGACATACACAGATACGCAGTATTTT. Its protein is CAISELAGTYTDTQYF.

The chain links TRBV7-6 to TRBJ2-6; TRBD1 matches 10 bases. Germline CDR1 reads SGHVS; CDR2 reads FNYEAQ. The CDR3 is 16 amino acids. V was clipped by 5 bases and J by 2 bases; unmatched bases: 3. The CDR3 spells CASSQGQGTGANVLTF. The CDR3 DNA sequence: TGTGCCAGCAGCCAGGGACAGGGGACTGGGGCCAACGTCCTGACTTTC.

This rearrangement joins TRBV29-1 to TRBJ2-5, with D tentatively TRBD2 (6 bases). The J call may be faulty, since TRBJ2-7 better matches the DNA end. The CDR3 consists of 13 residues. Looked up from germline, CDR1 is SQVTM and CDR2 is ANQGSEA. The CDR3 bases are TGCAGCGCTGAGAGAGGAGGGGACTACGAGCAGTACTTC. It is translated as CSAERGGDYEQYF.

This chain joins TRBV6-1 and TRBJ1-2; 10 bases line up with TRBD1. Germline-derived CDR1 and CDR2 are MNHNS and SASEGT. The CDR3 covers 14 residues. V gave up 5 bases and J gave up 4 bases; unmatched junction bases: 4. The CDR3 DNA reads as TGTGCCAGCAGTCCCGGGACAGGGGTCTATGGCTACACCTTC. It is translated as CASSPGTGVYGYTF.

The CDR3 nucleotides read TGTGCCAGCAGCTTAGTATCTGGCAGGGTAGGCTATGGCTACACCTTC. This encodes CASSLVSGRVGYGYTF. This chain connects TRBV11-2 to TRBJ1-2; a weak D match, TRBD1 (5 bases). There are 16 residues in the CDR3. Germline loops: CDR1 SGHAT, CDR2 FQNNGV. Trimming removed 1 base from V and 4 bases from J, with 16 bases in between. Looking up the rest from reference TRBV11-2 and TRBJ1-2 gives the full variable domain: EAGVAQSPRYKIIEKRQSVAFWCNPISGHATLYWYQQILGQGPKLLIQFQNNGVVDDSQLPKDRFSAERLKGVDSTLKIQPAKLEDSAVYLCASSLVSGRVGYGYTFGSGTRLTVV.

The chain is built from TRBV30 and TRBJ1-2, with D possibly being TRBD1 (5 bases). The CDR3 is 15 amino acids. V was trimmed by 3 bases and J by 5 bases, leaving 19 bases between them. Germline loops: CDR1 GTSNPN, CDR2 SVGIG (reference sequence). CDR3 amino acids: CAWSADSLLAYGYTF. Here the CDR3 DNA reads TGTGCCTGGAGCGCTGACAGCCTATTAGCTTATGGCTACACCTTC.

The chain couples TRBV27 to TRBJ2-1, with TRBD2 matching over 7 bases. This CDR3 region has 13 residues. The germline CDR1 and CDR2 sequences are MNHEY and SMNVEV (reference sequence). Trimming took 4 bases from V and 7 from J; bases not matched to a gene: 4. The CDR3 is CASSWGGKNEQFF. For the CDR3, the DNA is TGTGCCAGCAGTTGGGGGGGAAAAAATGAGCAGTTCTTC.

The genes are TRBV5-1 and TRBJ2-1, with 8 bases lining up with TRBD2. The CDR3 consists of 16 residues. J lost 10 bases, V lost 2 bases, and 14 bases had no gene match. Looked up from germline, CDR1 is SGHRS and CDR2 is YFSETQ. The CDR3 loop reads CASSLTGTRRIWEQFF. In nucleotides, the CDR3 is TGCGCCAGCAGCTTAACCGGGACTAGGCGGATATGGGAGCAGTTCTTC.

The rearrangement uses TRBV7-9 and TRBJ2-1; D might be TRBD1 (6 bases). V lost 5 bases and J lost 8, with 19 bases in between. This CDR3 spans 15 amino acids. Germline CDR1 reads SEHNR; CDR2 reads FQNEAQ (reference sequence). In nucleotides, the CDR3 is TGTGCCAGCAGCCCCCGGAGCAGGGGTAAGGATGAGCAGTTCTTC. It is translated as CASSPRSRGKDEQFF. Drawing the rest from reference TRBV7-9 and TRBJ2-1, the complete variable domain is DTGVSQNPRHKITKRGQNVTFRCDPISEHNRLYWYRQTLGQGPEFLTYFQNEAQLEKSRLLSDRFSAERPKGSFSTLEIQRTEQGDSAMYLCASSPRSRGKDEQFFGPGTRLTVL.

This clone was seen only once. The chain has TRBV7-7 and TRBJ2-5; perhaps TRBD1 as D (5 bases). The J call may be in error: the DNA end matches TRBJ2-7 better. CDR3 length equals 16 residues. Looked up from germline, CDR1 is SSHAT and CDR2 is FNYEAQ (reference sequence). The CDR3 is CASSLVPPRDRYEQYF. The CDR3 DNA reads TGTGCCAGCAGCTTAGTACCCCCCAGGGATCGTTACGAGCAGTACTTC.